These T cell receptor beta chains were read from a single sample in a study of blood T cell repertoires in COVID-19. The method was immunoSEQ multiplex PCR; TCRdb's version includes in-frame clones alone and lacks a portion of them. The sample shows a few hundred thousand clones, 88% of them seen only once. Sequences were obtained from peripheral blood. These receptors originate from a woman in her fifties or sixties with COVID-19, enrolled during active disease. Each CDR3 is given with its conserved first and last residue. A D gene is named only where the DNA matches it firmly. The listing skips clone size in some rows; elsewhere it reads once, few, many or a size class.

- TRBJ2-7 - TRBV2 CASSGLGGSSDEQYF TGTGCCAGCAGTGGGCTTGGCGGCTCCTCCGACGAGCAGTACTTC
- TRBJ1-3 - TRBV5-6 CASSLGGTGNTIYF TGTGCCAGCAGCTTGGGAGGGACTGGAAACACCATATATTTT
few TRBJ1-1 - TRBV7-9 CASSLAPQGNTEAFF TGTGCCAGCAGCTTAGCCCCACAGGGGAACACTGAAGCTTTCTTT
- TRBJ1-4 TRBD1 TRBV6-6 CASRNQGVEKLFF TGTGCCAGCAGAAACCAGGGGGTGGAAAAACTGTTTTTT
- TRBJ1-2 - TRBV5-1 CASSLDGTYGYTF TGCGCCAGCAGCTTGGACGGTACCTATGGCTACACCTTC
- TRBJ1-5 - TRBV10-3 CAISERTNNQPQHF TGTGCCATCAGTGAGAGGACAAATAATCAGCCCCAGCATTTT
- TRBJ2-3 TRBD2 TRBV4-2 CASSLGASGVVDTQYF TGTGCCAGCAGCCTCGGGGCTAGCGGGGTGGTTGATACGCAGTATTTT
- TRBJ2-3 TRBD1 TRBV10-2 CASRDPTGGSKDTQYF TGCGCCAGCAGGGACCCTACAGGGGGTTCTAAAGATACGCAGTATTTT
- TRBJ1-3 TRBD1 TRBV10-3 CANGQDTGNTIYF TGTGCCAATGGACAGGACACTGGAAACACCATATATTTT
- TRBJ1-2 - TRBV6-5 CASSYSFNGGHGYTF TGTGCCAGCAGTTATTCATTCAATGGGGGCCACGGCTACACCTTC
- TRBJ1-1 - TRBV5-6 CASSWNREFGTEAFF TGTGCCAGCAGCTGGAACAGGGAGTTCGGCACTGAAGCTTTCTTT
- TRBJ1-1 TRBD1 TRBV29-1 CSVRTGATNTEAFF TGCAGCGTCCGGACAGGGGCAACTAACACTGAAGCTTTCTTT
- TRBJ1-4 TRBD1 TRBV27 CASSPGQGAEDEKLFF TGTGCCAGCAGTCCGGGACAGGGGGCGGAGGATGAAAAACTGTTTTTT
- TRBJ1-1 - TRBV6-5 CASTRRGTEAFF TGTGCCAGCACCAGAAGAGGGACTGAAGCTTTCTTT
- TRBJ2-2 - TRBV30 CAWRGGYTGELFF TGTGCCTGGAGGGGAGGCTACACCGGGGAGCTGTTTTTT
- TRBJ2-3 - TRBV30 CAWSVKGADTQYF TGTGCCTGGAGTGTAAAAGGGGCCGATACGCAGTATTTT
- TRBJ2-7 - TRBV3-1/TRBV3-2 CASSPAQGRIKQYF TGTGCCAGCAGCCCAGCACAGGGAAGGATTAAGCAGTACTTC
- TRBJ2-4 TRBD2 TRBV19 CATRLSGPGGAAKNIQYF TGTGCCACCAGACTCAGTGGTCCCGGGGGGGCTGCCAAAAACATTCAGTACTTC
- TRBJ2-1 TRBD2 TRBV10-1 CASSTSGAGQQFF TGCGCCAGCAGCACTAGCGGGGCTGGGCAGCAGTTCTTC
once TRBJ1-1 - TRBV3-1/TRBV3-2 CASSHGGNRNTEAFF TGTGCCAGCAGCCATGGCGGCAATCGAAACACTGAAGCTTTCTTT
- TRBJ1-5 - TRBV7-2 CASSSRGRQQPQHF TGTGCCAGCAGCTCACGGGGGAGACAACAGCCCCAGCATTTT
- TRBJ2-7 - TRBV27 CASSLAGAGYEQYF TGTGCCAGCAGTTTGGCAGGGGCTGGGTACGAGCAGTACTTC
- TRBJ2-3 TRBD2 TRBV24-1 CATSDPGLGSGTDTQYF TGTGCCACCAGTGATCCCGGACTAGGGAGCGGCACAGATACGCAGTATTTT
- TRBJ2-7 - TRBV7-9 CASTRGPTSYEQYF TGTGCCAGCACACGCGGGCCGACCTCCTACGAGCAGTACTTC
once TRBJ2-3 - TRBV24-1 CATRTRETSDTQYF TGTGCCACCAGAACCCGGGAAACATCAGATACGCAGTATTTT
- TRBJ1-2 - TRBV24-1 CATSDLYSRNYGYTF TGTGCCACCAGTGATTTGTACAGCCGGAACTATGGCTACACCTTC
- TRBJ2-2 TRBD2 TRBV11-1 CASSPGGGRAGELFF TGTGCCAGCAGCCCCGGGGGGGGCCGCGCCGGGGAGCTGTTTTTT
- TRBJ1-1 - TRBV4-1 CASSPGRFEHAKAFF TGCGCCAGCAGCCCCGGGAGGTTTGAGCACGCGAAAGCTTTCTTT
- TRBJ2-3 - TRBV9 CASSVEGREADTQYF TGTGCCAGCAGCGTAGAGGGCAGGGAGGCAGATACGCAGTATTTT
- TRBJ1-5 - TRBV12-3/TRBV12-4 CASSWTDNQPQHF TGTGCCAGCAGTTGGACAGACAATCAGCCCCAGCATTTT
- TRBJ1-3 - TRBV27 CASSPLAGQNTIYF TGTGCCAGCAGTCCTCTCGCTGGCCAAAACACCATATATTTT
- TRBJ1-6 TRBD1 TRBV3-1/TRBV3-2 CASSPGQGNSPLHF TGTGCCAGCAGTCCGGGACAGGGGAATTCACCCCTCCACTTT
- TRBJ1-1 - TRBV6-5 CASKTGDAEAFF TGTGCCAGCAAAACGGGGGACGCTGAAGCTTTCTTT
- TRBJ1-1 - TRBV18 CASSPPFPGGSTEAFF TGTGCCAGCTCACCACCGTTTCCGGGAGGGTCCACTGAAGCTTTCTTT
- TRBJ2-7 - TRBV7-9 CATQRDQGTYEQYF TGTGCCACCCAGCGGGATCAGGGGACCTACGAGCAGTACTTC
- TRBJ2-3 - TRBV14 CASSQEGAENTQYF TGTGCCAGCAGCCAAGAAGGGGCGGAGAATACGCAGTATTTT
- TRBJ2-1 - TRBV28 CASSFSRGAYNEQFF TGTGCCAGCAGTTTCAGCAGGGGAGCCTACAATGAGCAGTTCTTC
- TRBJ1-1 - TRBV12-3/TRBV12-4 CASSFSVNTEAFF TGTGCCAGCAGTTTTTCGGTGAACACTGAAGCTTTCTTT
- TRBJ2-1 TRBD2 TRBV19 CASSITTSGNEQFF TGTGCCAGTAGTATTACGACTAGCGGCAATGAGCAGTTCTTC
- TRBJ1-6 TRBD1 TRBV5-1 CASTPMGTDLNSPLHF TGCGCCAGCACCCCAATGGGGACAGACCTTAATTCACCCCTCCACTTT
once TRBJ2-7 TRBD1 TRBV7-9 CASTAIRDRGHEQYF TGTGCCAGCACCGCAATCCGGGACAGGGGCCACGAGCAGTACTTC
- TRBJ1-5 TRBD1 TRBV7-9 CASSGQVADQPQHF TGTGCCAGCAGCGGACAGGTCGCGGATCAGCCCCAGCATTTT
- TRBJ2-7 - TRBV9 CASSVGSAASYEQYF TGTGCCAGCAGCGTAGGGTCTGCAGCGTCCTACGAGCAGTACTTC
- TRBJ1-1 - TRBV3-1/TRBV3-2 CASSRGQLDTEAFF TGTGCCAGCAGCCGCGGACAGCTCGACACTGAAGCTTTCTTT
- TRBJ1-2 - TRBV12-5 CASGLVQTGYGYTF TGTGCTAGTGGTTTGGTCCAAACAGGGTATGGCTACACCTTC
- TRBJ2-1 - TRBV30 CAWSVIPSDDEQFF TGTGCCTGGAGTGTTATCCCTAGCGACGATGAGCAGTTCTTC
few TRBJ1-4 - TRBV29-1 CLTGGLEEKLFF TGCCTCACGGGGGGGCTTGAGGAAAAACTGTTTTTT
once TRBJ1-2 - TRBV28 CASTLRQENYGYTF TGTGCCAGCACACTCAGACAGGAGAACTATGGCTACACCTTC
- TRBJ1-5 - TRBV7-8 CASSDREYQPQHF TGTGCCAGCAGCGATAGAGAGTATCAGCCCCAGCATTTT
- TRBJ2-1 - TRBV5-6 CASSLSSGGNEQFF TGTGCCAGCAGCTTGTCGAGCGGAGGCAATGAGCAGTTCTTC
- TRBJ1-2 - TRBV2 CASNQAGGNGYTF TGTGCCAGCAACCAAGCGGGGGGGAATGGCTACACCTTC
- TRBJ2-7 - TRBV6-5 CASRRGYEQYF TGTGCCAGCAGGAGGGGGTACGAGCAGTACTTC
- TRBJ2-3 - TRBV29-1 CSVVGGLPSSTDTQYF TGCAGCGTTGTGGGAGGCCTACCCTCCAGCACAGATACGCAGTATTTT
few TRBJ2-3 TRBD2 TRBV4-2 CASSQGTWTSGGTDTQYF TGTGCCAGCAGCCAAGGAACCTGGACTAGCGGGGGAACAGATACGCAGTATTTT
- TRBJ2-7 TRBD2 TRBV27 CASSLVKAGVSSYEQYF TGTGCCAGCAGTTTGGTCAAAGCGGGGGTCTCCTCCTACGAGCAGTACTTC